This T cell receptor beta chain was recorded in a study of vaccination and CD4 T cells after COVID-19. At the level of the study: The convalescents comprised six males and four females, two of them Hispanic. Control cultures used a CEFX viral epitope pool, an HIV-1 Nef peptide pool, or no peptide.

This clonotype turned up a few times. Antigen unknown. After removal of 5 bases from V and 4 bases from J, the junction contained 8 bases not matched to a gene. The CDR3 is made up of 15 amino acids. CDR1 is MNHEY, CDR2 SMNVEV, per germline (reference sequence). Sequencing of the DNA from cultured CD4+ T cells was carried out with the Oncomine TCR Beta short-read assay. TCRdb called the PCR reads again in MiXCR, with one record for every CDR3 protein. This table has some 20,000 distinct CDR3 sequences, 40% to 50% appearing once. Treatment: roughly nine-day PBMC culture with coronavirus spike peptide pools or control peptides (ViraFEST assay). The ViraFEST method relied on peptide pools to expand antigen-specific T cells, followed by TCR sequencing.

The source of this sequence is a human donor who had recovered from COVID-19. The genes are TRBV27 and TRBJ1-2; 9 positions match TRBD1. The starting material was CD4+ T cells from blood, cultured in vitro, obtained before SARS-CoV-2 vaccination. The CDR3 loop is CASSAYRDRAYGYTF. Here the CDR3 DNA reads TGTGCCAGCAGTGCTTACCGGGACAGGGCCTATGGCTACACCTTC.